The T cell receptor (beta chain) under discussion was sequenced for a study of identical twins. This clonotype was counted at least ten times. A single record per CDR3 protein comes from TCRdb applying MiXCR to the 5' RACE reads. This sample has hundreds of thousands of distinct CDR3 sequences, with 5.5% to 7.5% found just once. This CDR3 is built from 13 residues. V trimming: 3 bases; J trimming: 3 bases; junction bases outside the gene matches: 4. CDR1 SQVTM and CDR2 ANQGSEA come from the germline V gene. This sequence joins TRBV29-1 and TRBJ2-5, with 7 bases identical to TRBD1. Sequencing input: naive T cells sorted from blood. The source of this sequence is a man aged 18 to 30 in good health. In nucleotides, the CDR3 is TGCAGCGTTGACAGACAGGGAAAAGAGACCCAGTACTTC. Encoded protein: CSVDRQGKETQYF.